A selection of T cell receptor beta chains follows, all from one sample in a study of prognosis after radiotherapy for stage I lung cancer. TCRdb itself ran the multiplex PCR reads through MiXCR, one entry per CDR3 protein. The repertoire includes 10,000 to 15,000 distinct CDR3 sequences, less than 70% of them detected once, and 20% to 25% sits in the top ten. The specimen was PBMCs, collected before or after stereotactic body radiation therapy (not recorded which). The receptors shown here come from a donor older than 45 with non-small cell lung cancer. CDR3s include the opening cysteine and the closing phenylalanine or tryptophan.

V gene | CDR3 protein
TRBV6-1 | CASSNPNQPQHF
TRBV19 | CASKMTGAAANVLTF
TRBV20-1 | CSARAGTASTDTQYF
TRBV11-1 | CASRGTGGYNEQFF
TRBV7-9 | CVSSLGGTYNSPLHF
TRBV6-8 | CASSESSGMASYNEQFF
TRBV27 | CASSLSTSTGVTGELFF
TRBV2 | CASSITQTNYGYTF
TRBV20-1 | CSARDPGKGDEQFF
TRBV2 | CASSGRTSGTVEQYF
TRBV12-3/TRBV12-4 | CASNLGGWNQPQHF
TRBV12-3/TRBV12-4 | CASFRQGSSPLHF
TRBV2 | CASSEAGTGYEQYF
TRBV19 | CASSGTRAANTGYTF
TRBV11-3 | CASSSRGGNTEAFF
TRBV6-2/TRBV6-3 | CASSYGGGNGYTF
TRBV9 | CASSDGTEYNEQFF
TRBV3-1 | CASSHGSYEQYF
TRBV3-1 | CASRGLLGEQFF
TRBV5-1 | CASSSAGQEGSIQYF
TRBV7-9 | CASSFTLSTNEKLFF
TRBV6-1 | CASSEAVGEKLFF
TRBV10-3 | CAISVGTDTQYF
TRBV12-3/TRBV12-4 | CASSRVSGEQFF
TRBV4-2 | CASSRNSGHEQYF
TRBV6-1 | CASIKGRSGNTIYF
TRBV19 | CASSIQRSVSDTQYF
TRBV7-3 | CASSLSGEGSYEQYF
TRBV6-1 | CASRLGQEVSPLHF
TRBV27 | CASSRDGRNEKLFF
TRBV6-2/TRBV6-3 | CAISTVLAKYEQYF
TRBV27 | CASSLMGGRAGNEQFF
TRBV7-3 | CASSQFSSGGFTDTQYF
TRBV18 | CASSPARGYAGELFF
TRBV20-1 | CSAREGSGITYEQYF
TRBV27 | CASSPLALSTDTQYF
TRBV19 | CASTNGNSPLHF
TRBV27 | CTSGTVSSNGYTF
TRBV20-1 | CSANPGGQGAGTEAFF
TRBV9 | CASTIRDRSTDTQYF
TRBV5-1 | CASSNDVVGNEKLFF
TRBV19 | CASTVGFYNEQFF
TRBV12-3/TRBV12-4 | CASSPRDRAYEQYF
TRBV20-1 | CSARESGTWTGELFF
TRBV9 | CASSVRPNTEAFF
TRBV14 | CASSQDNQLDKQYF
TRBV25-1 | CASSESPDRIGGYTF
TRBV18 | CASSPGRFYEQYF
TRBV29-1 | CSATPSISNYGYTF
TRBV19 | CASSFKGTSGANVLTF
TRBV6-2/TRBV6-3 | CASTPRGSGILEQFF
TRBV11-2 | CASSDVGTYEQYF
TRBV7-3 | CASSLGLAGGPVLGTGELFF
TRBV11-2 | CASSSWEDNEQFF
TRBV30 | CAWRDRGYNEQFF
TRBV5-1 | CASSLDSGSPYEQYF
TRBV28 | CASSLFSALAAFQETQYF
TRBV27 | CASTSSGRTPNAGEQFF
TRBV10-3 | CAITEPGQGSDEKFF
TRBV20-1 | CSARSDYGNTIYF